What follows are 12 T cell receptor beta chains derived from one specimen sequenced in a study of blood T cell repertoires in COVID-19. Data came from immunoSEQ multiplex PCR; TCRdb stores just in-frame clones and leaves some out. The sample records tens of thousands of clones, around 81% being singletons. The specimen was peripheral blood. The receptors here all came from a human donor in a cohort sampled during active COVID-19.

This chain connects TRBV5-1 to TRBJ2-3; 12 positions match TRBD2. After removal of 4 bases from V and 5 bases from J, the junction contained 8 bases not matched to a gene. This CDR3 region has 16 residues. Germline CDR1 SGHRS, CDR2 YFSETQ. CDR3 nucleotides: TGCGCCAGCAGCCGACTAGCGGGGGCGCCGGGAGATACGCAGTATTTT. Translated: CASSRLAGAPGDTQYF.

V gene TRBV28 combines with J gene TRBJ2-7; TRBD2 agrees at 12 bases. The V gene's germline CDR1 is MDHEN and CDR2 SYDVKM. The CDR3 length is 16 residues. The J segment lost 3 bases and the V segment lost 5 bases, leaving 8 bases of the junction unmatched. The CDR3 DNA reads TGTGCCAGCAGTACCTCCTCTAGCGGGAGGGGCTACGAGCAGTACTTC. As protein: CASSTSSSGRGYEQYF.

The rearrangement uses TRBV6-6 and TRBJ1-1; 8 nucleotides line up with TRBD1. This CDR3 is built from 16 residues. The germline CDR1 and CDR2 sequences are MNHNY and SVGAGI (reference sequence). The V segment lost 2 bases and the J segment 1 base; nucleotides outside the gene matches: 6. The CDR3 region has the DNA TGTGCCAGCAGTTACCCCAAGGGACAGGCGAACACTGAAGCTTTCTTT. This encodes CASSYPKGQANTEAFF.

The chain uses TRBV21-1 and TRBJ1-5; TRBD1 is taken as the D call from the table, unchecked against the DNA. TRBV21-1 is termed a pseudogene. The CDR3 runs 15 residues. The CDR3, as DNA: TGTGCCAGCAGCACTCACAGGGGGCAGGTCCAGCCCCAGCATTTT. This translates into CASSTHRGQVQPQHF.

The chain carries TRBV25-1 and TRBJ1-1, with TRBD1 matching 10 bases. The CDR3 sequence is 14 residues long. J was trimmed by 4 bases and V by 4 bases; bases with no gene match: 3. Germline V gene data show CDR1 as MGHDK and CDR2 as SYGVNS. CDR3: CASSGDRGPTEAFF. Written as DNA, the CDR3 is TGTGCCAGCAGTGGCGACAGGGGGCCCACTGAAGCTTTCTTT.

There are a few counts of this clone. The chain uses TRBV7-9 and TRBJ1-2; 8 bases match TRBD1. V lost 7 bases, J lost 5 bases, and 15 bases stayed unmatched. The germline gives CDR1 SEHNR, CDR2 FQNEAQ (reference sequence). The CDR3 contains 16 residues. This CDR3 reads CASTKEPGQEFYGYTF. The CDR3 nucleotides are TGTGCCAGCACGAAAGAACCGGGACAGGAATTTTATGGCTACACCTTC.

The chain combines TRBV7-9 with TRBJ2-7, with 10 positions matching TRBD2. The V and J ends lost 2 bases and 2 bases, in that order; junction bases with no gene match: 3. This CDR3 spans 15 amino acids. CDR1 and CDR2 (germline): SEHNR, FQNEAQ (reference sequence). The CDR3 is CASSLLAGDPYEQYF. The CDR3 coding sequence is TGTGCCAGCAGCTTACTAGCGGGAGATCCCTACGAGCAGTACTTC.

This clone appeared a few times. The chain carries TRBV6-1 and TRBJ1-1; no definite D call. The CDR3 length is 17 residues. CDR1 and CDR2 from the germline V gene are MNHNS and SASEGT. Trimming shortened V by 1 base and J by 3 bases, and 18 bases separated the two germline ends. The CDR3 region is CASSEDGFLGRHTEAFF. The DNA of the CDR3 is TGTGCCAGCAGTGAAGACGGATTCCTGGGGAGGCACACTGAAGCTTTCTTT.

V usage is TRBV27 and J usage is TRBJ2-7; 11 nucleotides match TRBD2. Unmatched junction bases numbered 4, after V lost 2 bases and J lost 4 bases. The CDR3 is made up of 15 amino acids. Germline lookup yields CDR1 MNHEY and CDR2 SMNVEV (reference sequence). DNA for the CDR3: TGTGCCAGCAGTTTAATAGCGGGAGGGCATTACGAGCAGTACTTC. Residues: CASSLIAGGHYEQYF.

This chain joins TRBV30 and TRBJ1-2; 9 bases fit TRBD1. Germline-derived CDR1 and CDR2 are GTSNPN and SVGIG (reference sequence). The CDR3 has 15 amino acids. V trimming: 2 bases; J trimming: 4 bases; junction bases outside the gene matches: 8. CDR3 nucleotide sequence: TGTGCCTGGAGTCCGGAGGACAGGGGTATCTATGGCTACACCTTC. The encoded protein is CAWSPEDRGIYGYTF. The variable domain in full, completed from reference TRBV30 and TRBJ1-2, reads SQTIHQWPATLVQPVGSPLSLECTVEGTSNPNLYWYRQAAGRGLQLLFYSVGIGQISSEVPQNLSASRPQDRQFILSSKKLLLSDSGFYLCAWSPEDRGIYGYTFGSGTRLTVV.

The chain has TRBV6-1 and TRBJ1-1; TRBD1 is a possible D gene (6 bases). This CDR3 is built from 14 residues. Germline loops: CDR1 MNHNS, CDR2 SASEGT. V was trimmed by 7 bases and J by 6 bases, leaving 18 bases between them. CDR3 sequence (DNA): TGTGCCAGCATCACGCGGGCCAGGGGCCCTGAAGCTTTCTTT. Amino acids: CASITRARGPEAFF.

This chain joins TRBV19 and TRBJ1-1; D uncertain. V was trimmed by 7 bases and J by 1 base, leaving 10 bases between them. This CDR3 has 13 residues. CDR1 and CDR2 from the germline V gene are LNHDA and SQIVND (reference sequence). CDR3 loop: CASNEHPNTEAFF. The CDR3 region has the DNA TGTGCCAGTAATGAACACCCGAACACTGAAGCTTTCTTT.